This T cell receptor (beta chain) was sequenced for a study of OX40 agonist ivuxolimab in advanced cancers. Autoimmune disease history or systemic immunosuppression disqualified patients. Generated by immunoSEQ multiplex PCR, the TCRdb table keeps only in-frame clones and is missing some. The data hold roughly 80,000 clones, with 75% to 85% observed a single time. The sequence was obtained from an adult with an advanced solid tumor such as melanoma, head and neck, liver or kidney cancer. The sequences come from CD4+ or CD8+ T cells sorted from blood, collected in a trial of the OX40 agonist ivuxolimab.

In DNA form, the CDR3 reads TGTGCCAGCAGCGCTTCCCCAGGGGTTAACTATGGCTACACCTTC. This translates into CASSASPGVNYGYTF. The chain carries TRBV7-9 and TRBJ1-2, with D maybe TRBD1 (6 bases). The CDR3 spans 15 residues. Germline assignment: CDR1 SEHNR and CDR2 FQNEAQ (reference sequence). Trimming left V 5 bases short and J 1 base short, with 14 bases between.